Following are 8 T cell receptor beta chains from one sample sequenced in a study of metastatic and nonmetastatic thyroid tumors. Nobody among the patients had been given any treatment before thyroid surgery. TCRdb reprocessed the PCR reads via MiXCR. The sample records some 30,000 clones, about 4% being singletons. Sequences were obtained from blood. The receptors shown here come from a female donor with papillary thyroid cancer or a benign thyroid nodule (not recorded which). Some clones in this sample may be carry-over from other donors' samples.

At least ten counts were recorded for this clone. The V call is TRBV7-9, the J call TRBJ2-7; the match to TRBD2 covers 9 bases. V trimming: 5 bases; J trimming: 2 bases; junction bases outside the gene matches: 10. This CDR3 contains 16 residues. CDR1 is SEHNR and CDR2 is FQNEAQ in the germline V gene (reference sequence). Here the CDR3 reads CASSPSAGGRAYEQYF. The DNA for the CDR3 is TGTGCCAGCAGCCCCTCGGCAGGCGGGAGGGCCTACGAGCAGTACTTC. Filled out from reference TRBV7-9 and TRBJ2-7, the complete variable domain reads DTGVSQNPRHKITKRGQNVTFRCDPISEHNRLYWYRQTLGQGPEFLTYFQNEAQLEKSRLLSDRFSAERPKGSFSTLEIQRTEQGDSAMYLCASSPSAGGRAYEQYFGPGTRLTVT.

This clone was seen repeatedly, ten times or more. V and J are TRBV4-1 and TRBJ1-2; 7 bases line up with TRBD1. The J segment lost 4 bases and the V segment lost 0 bases, leaving 8 bases of the junction unmatched. Germline V CDR1 and CDR2: MGHRA, YSYEKL. CDR3 length: 16 residues. In DNA, the CDR3 is TGCGCCAGCAGCCAAGATCAGTACAGGGGTGTCTATGGCTACACCTTC. It translates to CASSQDQYRGVYGYTF.

The rearrangement links TRBV27 to TRBJ2-7; D is ambiguous. CDR1 is MNHEY and CDR2 is SMNVEV in the germline V gene (reference sequence). The CDR3 extends over 13 amino acids. V was clipped by 2 bases and J by 2 bases, with 7 bases between them. The CDR3 loop reads CASSLMGTYEQYF. In DNA, the CDR3 is TGTGCCAGCAGTTTAATGGGTACCTACGAGCAGTACTTC.

This clone was observed a few times. The rearrangement uses TRBV12-3 or TRBV12-4 and TRBJ2-5, with unresolved D. V dropped 2 bases and J dropped 5 bases, with 12 bases sitting between them. The CDR3 covers 14 residues. DNA for the CDR3: TGTGCCAGCAGTTTATCTTCCCTGGGGGAGACCCAGTACTTC. As protein: CASSLSSLGETQYF.

The chain combines TRBV28 with TRBJ2-7; D not certain. The V and J ends lost 10 bases and 0 bases respectively, with 7 bases between them. Germline assignment: CDR1 MDHEN and CDR2 SYDVKM. The CDR3 sequence is 11 residues long. The CDR3 DNA reads as TGTGCCATCAGCCCCTCCTACGAGCAGTACTTC. Its translation is CAISPSYEQYF.

This clone was seen at least ten times. CDR3 amino acids: CASSRGLAGGIEQFF. CDR3 nucleotide sequence: TGCGCCAGCAGCCGGGGACTAGCGGGAGGGATTGAGCAGTTCTTC. The chain is built from TRBV5-1 and TRBJ2-1; 16 nucleotides line up with TRBD2. The CDR3 length is 15 residues. Trimming at V came to 4 bases and at J to 9 bases, leaving 4 bases not matched to a gene. CDR1 and CDR2 (germline): SGHRS, YFSETQ. Full variable domain (missing parts from reference TRBV5-1 and TRBJ2-1): KAGVTQTPRYLIKTRGQQVTLSCSPISGHRSVSWYQQTPGQGLQFLFEYFSETQRNKGNFPGRFSGRQFSNSRSEMNVSTLELGDSALYLCASSRGLAGGIEQFFGPGTRLTVL.

The sample holds a few counts of this clone. A much larger clonotype is one base distant, so this may be a read error. This sample includes further DNA sequences coding for the same CDR3. The chain has TRBV5-1 and TRBJ2-7; TRBD1 aligns across 11 bases. Trimming took 2 bases from V and 7 from J; bases not matched to a gene: 8. The CDR3 totals 15 residues. Germline assignment: CDR1 SGHRS and CDR2 YFSETQ. The CDR3 is CASSFSGQGAGEQYF. The CDR3 DNA reads as TGCGCCAGCAGCTTCTCCGGACAGGGGGCTGGGGAGCAGTACTTC.

The rearrangement joins TRBV27 to TRBJ2-1; TRBD1 agrees at 9 bases. The J segment lost 5 bases and the V segment lost 4 bases, leaving 6 bases of the junction unmatched. Germline assignment: CDR1 MNHEY and CDR2 SMNVEV (reference sequence). This CDR3 comprises 15 residues. The CDR3 coding sequence is TGTGCCAGCAGTTCTCGAGGGACAGGGCACAATGAGCAGTTCTTC. Translating it yields CASSSRGTGHNEQFF.